The clone carrying this TCR beta chain has a single count. In the authors' workflow: Amplified reference gene primers provided the basis for estimating nucleated cell counts. Sequencing used immunoSEQ multiplex PCR; TCRdb keeps in-frame clones, though not all of them. That table gives V, J and clone size, and the DNA gave D and trimming. The sample consists of around 470,000 clones, less than 95% of them appearing once. This entry belongs to a study of blood T cell repertoires in COVID-19. Study information: From T cells, B-cell-depleted T cells, or PBMCs came the material, which was cDNA or gDNA.

V dropped 0 bases and J dropped 2 bases, with 5 bases sitting between them. Germline-derived CDR1 and CDR2 are SQVTM and ANQGSEA. This CDR3 contains 13 residues. Participants were aged about 18 to 100 years from about 25 US areas. Self-reported history from a screening survey and questionnaire set each donor's cohort. This sequence originates from a man younger than 35 who had recovered from COVID-19. The specimen was PBMCs or T cells enriched from blood (not recorded which). The chain has TRBV29-1 and TRBJ1-3; D call uncertain. Written as DNA, the CDR3 is TGCAGCGTTGAAGAAAGAGCTGGAAACACCATATATTTT. It specifies CSVEERAGNTIYF. The whole variable domain, remainder taken from reference TRBV29-1 and TRBJ1-3, is SAVISQKPSRDICQRGTSLTIQCQVDSQVTMMFWYRQQPGQSLTLIATANQGSEATYESGFVIDKFPISRPNLTFSTLTVSNMSPEDSSIYLCSVEERAGNTIYFGEGSWLTVV.